This T cell receptor (beta chain) stems from a study of CD8+CD57+ T cells in acquired aplastic anemia. Genomic DNA templated the TCR beta VDJ and CDR3 profiling. TCRdb processed the reads anew with MiXCR; each CDR3 protein has one entry. This sample has around 290,000 distinct CDR3 sequences, with 45% to 65% found just once. Findings of the study overall: Controls and patients did not differ significantly in CD8+ Simpson's diversity. Patients and controls shared some 29 CD8+ CDR3 sequences, which appeared highly expressed in patients and within their immunodominant clones.

Comment on this clonotype: No antigen is known for it. A single base separates this from a much larger clone, so it may be a read error.

The sequenced patients had an expansion of CD8+CD57+ cells seen by flow cytometry. The patients all had a severe acquired aplastic anemia diagnosis. The CDR3 runs to 14 residues. The germline V gene has CDR1 LGHDT and CDR2 YNNKEL (reference sequence). V was cut by 0 bases and J by 4 bases, with 9 bases left in between. Sequencing input: sorted CD4+, CD8+, or CD8+CD57+ T cells (not recorded which) from PBMCs. The chain couples TRBV3-1 to TRBJ1-1; D remains unclear. This TCR came from a human donor with aplastic anemia. CDR3 nucleotides: TGTGCCAGCAGCCAAGATAATTTGAGCACTGAAGCTTTCTTT. The encoded protein is CASSQDNLSTEAFF.